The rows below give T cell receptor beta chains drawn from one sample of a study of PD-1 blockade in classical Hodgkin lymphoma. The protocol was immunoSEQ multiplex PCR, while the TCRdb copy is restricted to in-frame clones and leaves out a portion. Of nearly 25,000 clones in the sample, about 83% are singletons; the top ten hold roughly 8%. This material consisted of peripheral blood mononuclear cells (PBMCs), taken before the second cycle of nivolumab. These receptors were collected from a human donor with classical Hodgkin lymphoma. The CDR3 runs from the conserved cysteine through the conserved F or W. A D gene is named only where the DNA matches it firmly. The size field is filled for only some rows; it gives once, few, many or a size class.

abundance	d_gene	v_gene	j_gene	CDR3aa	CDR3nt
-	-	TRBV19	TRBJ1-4	CASSITGEKLFF	TGTGCCAGTAGTATAACGGGAGAAAAACTGTTTTTT
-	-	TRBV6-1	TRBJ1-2	CASRRSLGYTF	TGTGCCAGCAGGCGGAGTCTGGGCTACACCTTC
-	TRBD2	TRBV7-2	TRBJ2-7	CASSSGTRGYEQYF	TGTGCCAGCAGCTCGGGGACTAGGGGCTACGAGCAGTACTTC
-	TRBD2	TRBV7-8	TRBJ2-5	CASSTGRALWAETQYF	TGTGCCAGCAGCACCGGGAGGGCTCTCTGGGCAGAGACCCAGTACTTC
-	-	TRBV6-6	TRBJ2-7	CASTESSYEQYF	TGTGCCAGCACGGAAAGCTCCTACGAGCAGTACTTC
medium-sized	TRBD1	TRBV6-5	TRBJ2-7	CASSYAPGQPYEQYF	TGTGCCAGCAGTTACGCCCCGGGACAGCCCTACGAGCAGTACTTC
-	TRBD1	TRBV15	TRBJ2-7	CATSTGTGHYEQYF	TGTGCCACCAGCACCGGGACAGGGCACTACGAGCAGTACTTC
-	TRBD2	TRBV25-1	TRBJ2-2	CASSDPSGRSTGELFF	TGTGCCAGCAGTGATCCTAGCGGGAGGAGCACCGGGGAGCTGTTTTTT
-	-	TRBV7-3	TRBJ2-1	CASSPAGGRKFF	TGTGCCAGCAGCCCCGCCGGAGGGCGAAAGTTCTTC
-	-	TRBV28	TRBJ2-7	CASGTHREGGEQYF	TGTGCCAGCGGCACCCACAGGGAGGGAGGCGAGCAGTACTTC
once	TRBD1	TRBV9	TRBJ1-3	CASSGRGPGNTIYF	TGTGCCAGCAGCGGGAGGGGGCCAGGAAACACCATATATTTT
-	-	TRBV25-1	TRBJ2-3	CASSSRTDTQYF	TGTGCCAGCAGTTCCCGCACAGATACGCAGTATTTT
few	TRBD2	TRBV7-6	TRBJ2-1	CASSSTGTSGINEQFF	TGTGCCAGCAGCTCCACCGGGACTAGCGGGATCAATGAGCAGTTCTTC
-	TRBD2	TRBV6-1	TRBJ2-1	CASSPSGRAYNEQFF	TGTGCCAGCAGCCCTAGCGGGAGGGCCTACAATGAGCAGTTCTTC
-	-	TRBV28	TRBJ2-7	CASTPWRANEQYF	TGTGCCAGCACCCCATGGAGGGCCAACGAGCAGTACTTC
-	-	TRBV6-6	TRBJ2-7	CASSYGGGLRIYEQYF	TGTGCCAGCAGTTACGGAGGGGGCTTAAGAATCTACGAGCAGTACTTC
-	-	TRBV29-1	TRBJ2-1	CSVLSLNNEQFF	TGCAGCGTTCTGTCCCTAAACAATGAGCAGTTCTTC
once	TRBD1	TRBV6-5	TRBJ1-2	CASSGTGGAYHGYTF	TGTGCCAGCAGTGGGACAGGGGGCGCGTACCATGGCTACACCTTC
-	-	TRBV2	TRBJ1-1	CASSETGGRNTEAFF	TGTGCCAGCAGTGAAACGGGGGGGAGAAACACTGAAGCTTTCTTT
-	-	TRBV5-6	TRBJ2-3	CASSLPQGIVTDTQYF	TGTGCCAGCAGCTTGCCGCAGGGAATAGTCACAGATACGCAGTATTTT
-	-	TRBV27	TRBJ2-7	CASSLSFSYEQYF	TGTGCCAGCAGTTTATCCTTCTCCTACGAGCAGTACTTC
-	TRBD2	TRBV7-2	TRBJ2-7	CASSWGLAGVNEQYF	TGTGCCAGCAGCTGGGGACTAGCGGGAGTTAACGAGCAGTACTTC
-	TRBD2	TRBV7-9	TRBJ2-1	CASSRTSGWDEQFF	TGTGCCAGCAGCCGGACTAGCGGATGGGATGAGCAGTTCTTC
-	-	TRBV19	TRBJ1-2	CASSIIPIPQDGYTF	TGTGCCAGTAGTATTATTCCGATCCCACAGGATGGCTACACCTTC
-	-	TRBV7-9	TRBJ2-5	CASSFTCHRETQYF	TGTGCCAGCAGCTTCACGTGCCACCGAGAGACCCAGTACTTC
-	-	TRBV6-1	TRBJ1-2	CASSAQGYGYTF	TGTGCCAGCAGTGCCCAGGGCTATGGCTACACCTTC
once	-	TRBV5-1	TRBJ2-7	CASSFTGTTYEQYF	TGCGCCAGCAGCTTTACCGGGACAACCTACGAGCAGTACTTC
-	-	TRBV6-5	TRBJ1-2	CASSYRGEGYTF	TGTGCCAGCAGTTACAGGGGGGAGGGCTACACCTTC